A single sample gave rise to the 3 T cell receptor beta chains below, sequenced in a study of CD8 T cells in ankylosing spondylitis. General observations from the study: In ankylosing spondylitis blood, a motif of roughly eight highly homologous TCR beta variants appeared characteristic.

TCRdb processed the 5' RACE reads anew with MiXCR; each CDR3 protein has one entry. This table holds 390,000 or so distinct CDR3 sequences, about a fifth found once. These receptors are not linked to any known antigen. Sequencing used blood, either unsorted or a sorted T cell fraction (not recorded which). Receptor source: a male donor with ankylosing spondylitis.

This clonotype was seen more than once but under ten times. The V and J genes are TRBV28 and TRBJ2-1; the match to TRBD2 covers 7 bases. There are 15 residues in the CDR3. J lost 4 bases, V lost 3 bases, and 6 bases had no gene match. Germline CDR1 reads MDHEN; CDR2 reads SYDVKM. The chain's CDR3 is CASSFQRDGYNEQFF. The CDR3 DNA is TGTGCCAGCAGTTTCCAGCGGGACGGTTACAATGAGCAGTTCTTC. Supplemented by reference TRBV28 and TRBJ2-1, the full variable domain reads DVKVTQSSRYLVKRTGEKVFLECVQDMDHENMFWYRQDPGLGLRLIYFSYDVKMKEKGDIPEGYSVSREKKERFSLILESASTNQTSMYLCASSFQRDGYNEQFFGPGTRLTVL.

This clonotype was observed a handful of times. The chain employs TRBV25-1 and TRBJ2-7, with 8 bases identical to TRBD1. The V segment lost 4 bases and the J segment 4 bases; nucleotides outside the gene matches: 6. This CDR3 region has 14 residues. Germline loops: CDR1 MGHDK, CDR2 SYGVNS. CDR3 DNA sequence: TGTGCCAGCAGTGTCAGACAGGGGCCGTACGAGCAGTACTTC. This gives the protein CASSVRQGPYEQYF.

J is TRBJ2-1 and V is TRBV7-3, with 10 bases lining up with TRBD2. V lost 5 bases, J lost 8 bases, and 9 bases stayed unmatched. CDR3 length: 15 residues. CDR1 and CDR2 from the germline V gene are SGHTA and FQGTGA. The chain's CDR3 is CASSPQSGRVDEQFF. CDR3 in DNA: TGTGCCAGCAGCCCCCAGAGCGGGAGGGTCGATGAGCAGTTCTTC.